This TCR beta chain originates from a study of T cells in Graves' hyperthyroidism and ophthalmopathy. Study-level results: In validation, the model predicted ophthalmopathy. These predictions came a median about 6.5 months before onset. Expanded thyroid clonotypes (above 0.001) were mostly also found in blood.

The germline gives CDR1 SEHNR, CDR2 FQNEAQ (reference sequence). The CDR3 runs 12 residues. V dropped 3 bases and J dropped 6 bases, with 8 bases sitting between them. Amplified regions were TCR beta CDR3 sequences from RNA transcripts. HTBI primers drove first-round RT-PCR of the TCR CDR3. TCRdb reprocessed the multiplex PCR reads via MiXCR and lists one record per CDR3 protein. This sample has approximately 150,000 distinct CDR3 sequences; 9.4% occur once, and the top ten carry around 20%. Hyperthyroidism in the patients, aged 18 to 65, was newly diagnosed and under 2 months in duration. The blood was taken when hyperthyroidism was first diagnosed, before any ophthalmopathy symptoms showed up. This clonotype was counted ten times or more. Its target is unknown.

Sequencing was done on a sample of blood. The J gene is TRBJ1-2, the V gene TRBV7-9; D unclear. This clonotype originated in a woman younger than 35 with Graves' hyperthyroidism that later progressed to Graves' ophthalmopathy. CDR3 in DNA: TGTGCCAGCAGCTTCCCTTTGGATGGCTACACCTTC. As protein: CASSFPLDGYTF.